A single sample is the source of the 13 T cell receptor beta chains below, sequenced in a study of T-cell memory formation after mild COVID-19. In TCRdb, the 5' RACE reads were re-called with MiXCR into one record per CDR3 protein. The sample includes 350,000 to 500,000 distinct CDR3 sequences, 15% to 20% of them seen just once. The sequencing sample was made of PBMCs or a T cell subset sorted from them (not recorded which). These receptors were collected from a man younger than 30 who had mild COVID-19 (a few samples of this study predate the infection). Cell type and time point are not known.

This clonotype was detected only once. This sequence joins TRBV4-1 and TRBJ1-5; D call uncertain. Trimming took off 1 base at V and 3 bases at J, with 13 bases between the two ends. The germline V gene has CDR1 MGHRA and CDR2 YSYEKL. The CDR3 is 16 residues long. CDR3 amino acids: CASSQVPSDANQPQHF. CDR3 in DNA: TGCGCCAGCAGCCAAGTCCCGTCAGACGCCAATCAGCCCCAGCATTTT.

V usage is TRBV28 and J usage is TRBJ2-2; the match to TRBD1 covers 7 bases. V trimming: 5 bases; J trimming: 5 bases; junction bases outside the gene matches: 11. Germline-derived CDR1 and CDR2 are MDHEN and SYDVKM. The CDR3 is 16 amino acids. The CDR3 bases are TGTGCCAGCAGTCCCCGGGACAGACGTAAGACCGGGGAGCTGTTTTTT. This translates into CASSPRDRRKTGELFF.

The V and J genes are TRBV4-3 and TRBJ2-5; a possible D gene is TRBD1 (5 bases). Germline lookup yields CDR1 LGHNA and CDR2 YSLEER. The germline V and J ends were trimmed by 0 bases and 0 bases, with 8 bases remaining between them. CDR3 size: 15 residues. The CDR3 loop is CASSQDGANQETQYF. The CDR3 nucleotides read TGCGCCAGCAGCCAAGATGGGGCAAACCAAGAGACCCAGTACTTC.

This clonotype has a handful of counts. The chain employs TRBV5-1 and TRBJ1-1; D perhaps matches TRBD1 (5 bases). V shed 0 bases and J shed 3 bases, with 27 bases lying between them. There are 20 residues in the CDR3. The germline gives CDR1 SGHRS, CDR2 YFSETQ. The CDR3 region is CASSLGIRTISGLVHTEAFF. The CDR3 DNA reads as TGCGCCAGCAGCTTGGGGATAAGGACAATTTCGGGGCTAGTCCACACTGAAGCTTTCTTT.

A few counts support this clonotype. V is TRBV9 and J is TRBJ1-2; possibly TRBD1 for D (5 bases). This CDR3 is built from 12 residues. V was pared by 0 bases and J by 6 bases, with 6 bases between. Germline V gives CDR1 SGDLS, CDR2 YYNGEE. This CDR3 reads CASSVEGNGYTF. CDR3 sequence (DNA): TGTGCCAGCAGCGTAGAGGGGAATGGCTACACCTTC.

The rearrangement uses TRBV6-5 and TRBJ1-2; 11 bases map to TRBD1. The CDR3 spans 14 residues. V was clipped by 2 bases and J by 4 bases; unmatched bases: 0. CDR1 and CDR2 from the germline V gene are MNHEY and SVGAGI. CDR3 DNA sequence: TGTGCCAGCAGTTACGGGACAGGGGGCTATGGCTACACCTTC. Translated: CASSYGTGGYGYTF.

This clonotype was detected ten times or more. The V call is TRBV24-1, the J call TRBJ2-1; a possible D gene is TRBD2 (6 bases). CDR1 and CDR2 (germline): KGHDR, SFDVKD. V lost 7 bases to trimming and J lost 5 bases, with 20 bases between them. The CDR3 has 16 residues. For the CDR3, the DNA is TGTGCCACCAGAGATCCAGGACTAAATACCGACAATGAGCAGTTCTTC. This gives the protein CATRDPGLNTDNEQFF.

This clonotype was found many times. CDR3 nucleotides: TGTGCCAGCAGCTTGATCCCGGGCACTGAAGCTTTCTTT. Its protein is CASSLIPGTEAFF. V and J are TRBV5-8 and TRBJ1-1; D ambiguous. The CDR3 sequence is 13 residues long. Trimming left V 1 base short and J 4 bases short, with 8 bases between. The germline V gene encodes CDR1 SGHTS and CDR2 YDEGEE.

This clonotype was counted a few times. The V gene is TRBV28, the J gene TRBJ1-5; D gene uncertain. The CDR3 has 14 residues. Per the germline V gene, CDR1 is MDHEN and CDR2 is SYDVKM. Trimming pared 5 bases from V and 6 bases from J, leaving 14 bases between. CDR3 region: CASSLHAVGQPQHF. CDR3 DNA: TGTGCCAGCAGTCTACATGCTGTTGGTCAGCCCCAGCATTTT.

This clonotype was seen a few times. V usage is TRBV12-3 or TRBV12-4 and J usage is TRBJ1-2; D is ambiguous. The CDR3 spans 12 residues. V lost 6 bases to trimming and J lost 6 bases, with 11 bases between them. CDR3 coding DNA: TGTGCCAGCAGGTCGCCACGCCATGGCTACACCTTC. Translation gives CASRSPRHGYTF.

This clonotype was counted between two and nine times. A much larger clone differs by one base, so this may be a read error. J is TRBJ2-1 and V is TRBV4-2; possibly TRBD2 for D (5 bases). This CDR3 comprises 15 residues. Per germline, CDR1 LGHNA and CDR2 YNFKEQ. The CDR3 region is CASSPSQERYSEQFF. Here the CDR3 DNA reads TGTGCCAGCAGCCCTAGTCAGGAGCGGTACAGTGAGCAGTTCTTC.

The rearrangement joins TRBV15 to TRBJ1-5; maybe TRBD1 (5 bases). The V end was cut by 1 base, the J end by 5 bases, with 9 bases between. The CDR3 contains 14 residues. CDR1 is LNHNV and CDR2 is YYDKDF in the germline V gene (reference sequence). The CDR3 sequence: CATSRVPGHQPQHF. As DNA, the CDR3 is TGTGCCACCAGCAGAGTTCCGGGGCATCAGCCCCAGCATTTT.

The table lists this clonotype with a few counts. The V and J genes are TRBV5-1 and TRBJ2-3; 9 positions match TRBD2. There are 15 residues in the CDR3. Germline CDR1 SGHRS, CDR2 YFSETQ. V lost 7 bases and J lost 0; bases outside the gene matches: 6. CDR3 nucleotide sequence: TGCGCCAGCGTAGCGGGGGATAAAAGCACAGATACGCAGTATTTT. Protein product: CASVAGDKSTDTQYF.